This TCR beta chain was sequenced for a study of blood T cell repertoires in COVID-19. On the study more broadly: Samples taken during acute and convalescent COVID-19 were collected in the United States, Italy and Spain. Sources were T cells, B-cell-depleted T cells, or PBMCs; the material itself was cDNA or gDNA.

How the authors handled the data: Reference gene primer amplification gave estimated nucleated cell counts. TCRdb's table, derived via immunoSEQ multiplex PCR, lists solely in-frame clones and lacks some. The DNA was the basis for D and trimming; V, J and clone size are from that table. Altogether 260,000 or so clones are present, 88% being singletons, with the ten largest covering 9% to 9.5%. The CDR3 is made up of 16 amino acids. V lost 6 bases, J lost 0 bases, and 12 bases lay in between. Per the germline V gene, CDR1 is MRHNA and CDR2 is SNTAGT. This rearrangement joins TRBV6-4 to TRBJ1-6; D may be TRBD1 (5 bases). Sequencing was performed on peripheral blood. This sequence originates from a man younger than 30 with active or convalescent COVID-19. The CDR3 coding sequence is TGTGCCAGCAGAGGGGCTGACAGCTCCTATAATTCACCCCTCCACTTT. It translates to CASRGADSSYNSPLHF.